This T cell receptor beta chain is drawn from a study of OX40 agonist ivuxolimab in advanced cancers. As for this clone: What it binds is not known.

Here immunoSEQ multiplex PCR was the method, and the copy in TCRdb shows in-frame clones only, minus some. The table shows 35,000 to 55,000 clones, with approximately 90% occurring only once. Germline CDR1 MGHDK, CDR2 SYGVNS. Trimming removed 5 bases from V and 1 base from J, with 2 bases in between. The CDR3 sequence is 11 residues long. Findings and limits, study-wide: With doses of 0.1 to 3.0 mg/kg, CD4+ and CD8+ blood T cells had undergone clonal expansion by week 6.

The receptor's source is an adult with an advanced solid tumor such as melanoma, head and neck, liver or kidney cancer. The material was CD4+ or CD8+ T cells sorted from blood, obtained in a trial of the OX40 agonist ivuxolimab. This chain uses TRBV25-1 with TRBJ1-2; no clear D gene. DNA for the CDR3: TGTGCCAGCAGTTTTAACTATGGCTACACCTTC. It is translated as CASSFNYGYTF.